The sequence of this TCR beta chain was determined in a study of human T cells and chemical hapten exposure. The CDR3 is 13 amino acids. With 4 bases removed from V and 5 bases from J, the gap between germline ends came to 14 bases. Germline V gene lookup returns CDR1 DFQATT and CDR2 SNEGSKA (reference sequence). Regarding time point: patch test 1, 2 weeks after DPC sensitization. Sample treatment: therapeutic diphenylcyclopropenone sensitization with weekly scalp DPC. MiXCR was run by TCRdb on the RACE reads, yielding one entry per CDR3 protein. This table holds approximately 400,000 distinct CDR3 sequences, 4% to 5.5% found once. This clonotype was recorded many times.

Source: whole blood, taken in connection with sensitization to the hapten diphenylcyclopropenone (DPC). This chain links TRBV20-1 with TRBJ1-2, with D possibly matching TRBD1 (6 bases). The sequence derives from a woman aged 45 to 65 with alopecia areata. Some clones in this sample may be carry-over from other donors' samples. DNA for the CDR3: TGCAGTGCTATTACAGGGAATTCGTATGGCTACACCTTC. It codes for CSAITGNSYGYTF.